Each of the 29 T cell receptor beta chains below was sequenced from the same sample in a study of T cell changes during pregnancy in multiple sclerosis. TCRdb's copy holds only in-frame clones and misses some; the assay was immunoSEQ multiplex PCR. The data contain over 40,000 clones, roughly 90% of them seen just once; the ten biggest clones take up roughly 1%. The specimen was CD4+ T cells from peripheral blood mononuclear cells, collected in the second trimester of pregnancy. These TCRs come from a female donor with multiple sclerosis, enrolled in a pregnancy study.

The chain carries TRBV9 and TRBJ2-5; 7 bases line up with TRBD2. V gave up 0 bases and J gave up 7 bases; unmatched junction bases: 12. The CDR3 spans 16 residues. Germline assignment: CDR1 SGDLS and CDR2 YYNGEE. The CDR3 coding sequence is TGTGCCAGCAGCGTAGGTCTAGCGGAAGCGACGGGGACCCAGTACTTC. Translated: CASSVGLAEATGTQYF.

This chain's CDR3 is CASSFPNRDAGYTF. CDR3 DNA sequence: TGTGCCAGCAGCTTTCCCAACAGGGACGCTGGCTACACCTTC. The rearrangement joins TRBV5-6 to TRBJ1-2; perhaps TRBD1 as D (6 bases). CDR3 length equals 14 residues. V lost 2 bases and J lost 7, with 15 bases in between. In germline, CDR1 is SGHDT, CDR2 YYEEEE.

The chain is built from TRBV30 and TRBJ2-7, with 7 bases fitting TRBD1. Germline CDR1 is GTSNPN and CDR2 is SVGIG (reference sequence). V was pared by 4 bases and J by 4 bases, with 10 bases of the junction left unmatched. The CDR3 is made up of 14 amino acids. The CDR3 DNA reads as TGTGCCTGGACTACAGGGGATCAAAGGTACGAGCAGTACTTC. This gives the protein CAWTTGDQRYEQYF.

The V call is TRBV19, the J call TRBJ2-6, with 7 bases lining up with TRBD2. With V trimmed by 7 bases and J by 4 bases, 10 bases remained unmatched. Germline CDR1 LNHDA, CDR2 SQIVND (reference sequence). The CDR3 contains 16 residues. This CDR3 reads CASMGREWAGANVLTF. CDR3 DNA sequence: TGTGCCAGTATGGGGAGGGAATGGGCCGGGGCCAACGTCCTGACTTTC.

The genes are TRBV30 and TRBJ1-1, with 7 bases fitting TRBD1. The V segment lost 3 bases and the J segment 5 bases; nucleotides outside the gene matches: 3. Germline V gives CDR1 GTSNPN, CDR2 SVGIG (reference sequence). The CDR3 totals 12 residues. The CDR3 sequence: CAWRRGLTEAFF. For the CDR3, the DNA is TGTGCCTGGAGAAGGGGGCTTACTGAAGCTTTCTTT.

The chain joins TRBV19 to TRBJ1-2; the D gene is possibly TRBD1 (6 bases). CDR3 length: 12 amino acids. Germline V gives CDR1 LNHDA, CDR2 SQIVND (reference sequence). Trimming stripped 7 bases from V and 6 bases from J, with 12 bases between. CDR3 nucleotide sequence: TGTGCCAGTACGGGTCAGGGGCATGGCTACACCTTC. It specifies CASTGQGHGYTF.

The chain links TRBV6-1 to TRBJ2-4; possible D gene TRBD1, 6 bases. The CDR3 extends over 14 amino acids. The germline CDR1 and CDR2 sequences are MNHNS and SASEGT. V lost 4 bases and J lost 8, with 15 bases in between. The CDR3 DNA reads TGTGCCAGCAGTGCCTCATCAGGGGTAGACATTCAGTACTTC. This codes for CASSASSGVDIQYF.

Points on this clone: Distinct nucleotide sequences in the sample also encode this CDR3. The genes are TRBV18 and TRBJ2-7; maybe TRBD2 (5 bases). The CDR3 has 14 amino acids. Trimming left V 3 bases short and J 0 bases short, with 9 bases between. CDR1 and CDR2 (germline): KGHSH, LQKENI. CDR3 sequence (DNA): TGTGCCAGCTCACCGCTAGGGAGCTCCTACGAGCAGTACTTC. Translated, it gives CASSPLGSSYEQYF.

The rearrangement uses TRBV5-1 and TRBJ2-5; possibly TRBD1 for D (5 bases). Germline CDR1 and CDR2: SGHRS and YFSETQ. Trimming left V 2 bases short and J 4 bases short, with 9 bases between. The CDR3 consists of 13 residues. The CDR3 DNA is TGCGCCAGCAGCTTTTCAGGGCCAGAGACCCAGTACTTC. Translating gives CASSFSGPETQYF.

This rearrangement joins TRBV19 to TRBJ2-1, with TRBD1 as a possible D gene (6 bases). Trimming cost V 6 bases and J 5 bases, with 11 bases left between them. The CDR3 covers 13 residues. The germline gives CDR1 LNHDA, CDR2 SQIVND (reference sequence). The CDR3 is CASRKDSDNEQFF. The CDR3 DNA reads as TGTGCCAGTAGAAAGGACAGTGACAATGAGCAGTTCTTC.

The chain couples TRBV7-6 to TRBJ1-5; D unresolved. V was trimmed by 0 bases and J by 5 bases, leaving 5 bases between them. This CDR3 contains 13 residues. Germline loops: CDR1 SGHVS, CDR2 FNYEAQ. This CDR3 reads CASSLAGDQPQHF. The CDR3 DNA reads as TGTGCCAGCAGCTTAGCCGGGGATCAGCCCCAGCATTTT.

CDR3 nucleotide sequence: TGTGCCAGCAGAAACGGCGGAACCTACAATGAGCAGTTCTTC. Encoded protein: CASRNGGTYNEQFF. The chain carries TRBV6-5 and TRBJ2-1; D uncertain. Germline CDR1 reads MNHEY; CDR2 reads SVGAGI. The CDR3 extends over 14 amino acids. Trimming took 6 bases from V and 2 from J, leaving 11 bases between them.

This chain links TRBV9 with TRBJ2-7; D might be TRBD2 (5 bases). The CDR3 has 15 residues. Germline values: CDR1 SGDLS, CDR2 YYNGEE. Trimming removed 0 bases at V and 3 bases at J, with 13 bases between. The CDR3 nucleotides are TGTGCCAGCAGCGTAGGGCTGGGAGAGGTCTACGAGCAGTACTTC. It is translated as CASSVGLGEVYEQYF.

This chain joins TRBV7-8 and TRBJ1-3; 8 bases fit TRBD1. The germline V gene encodes CDR1 SGHVS and CDR2 FQNEAQ. J lost 3 bases, V lost 3 bases, and 19 bases had no gene match. The length of the CDR3 is 20 residues. The CDR3 is CASSFPPKTGQGSGGNTIYF. CDR3 in DNA: TGTGCCAGCAGCTTTCCCCCGAAAACTGGACAGGGATCCGGTGGAAACACCATATATTTT.

V usage is TRBV7-9 and J usage is TRBJ1-4; TRBD1 is a possible D gene (5 bases). This CDR3 is built from 19 residues. CDR1 and CDR2 (germline): SEHNR, FQNEAQ (reference sequence). V was cut by 0 bases and J by 3 bases, with 20 bases left in between. The CDR3 DNA reads TGTGCCAGCAGCTTAGCGTTTGGCGCGGGGGTGGTTTCTAATGAAAAACTGTTTTTT. As protein: CASSLAFGAGVVSNEKLFF. The variable domain in full, completed from reference TRBV7-9 and TRBJ1-4, reads DTGVSQNPRHKITKRGQNVTFRCDPISEHNRLYWYRQTLGQGPEFLTYFQNEAQLEKSRLLSDRFSAERPKGSFSTLEIQRTEQGDSAMYLCASSLAFGAGVVSNEKLFFGSGTQLSVL.

The table lists this clone with a few counts. The rearrangement uses TRBV28 and TRBJ1-1, with TRBD1 matching over 7 bases. Germline CDR1 reads MDHEN; CDR2 reads SYDVKM. The CDR3 runs to 14 residues. J lost 7 bases, V lost 5 bases, and 10 bases had no gene match. DNA for the CDR3: TGTGCCAGCAGTGGCCCCGGGACAGTCCTTGAAGCTTTCTTT. Translation gives CASSGPGTVLEAFF.

The chain uses TRBV10-3 and TRBJ1-1, with D perhaps matching TRBD1 (5 bases). Germline V lookup: CDR1 ENHRY, CDR2 SYGVKD. The V gene lost 3 bases and the J gene lost 1 base, with 12 bases spanning the gap. The CDR3 loop spans 15 amino acids. This CDR3 is CAISDPGRGNTEAFF. CDR3 DNA: TGTGCCATCAGTGACCCGGGGAGGGGGAACACTGAAGCTTTCTTT.

The CDR3 loop reads CAWSKGQMNTEAFF. The CDR3 bases are TGTGCCTGGAGTAAGGGACAGATGAACACTGAAGCTTTCTTT. The chain is built from TRBV30 and TRBJ1-1; 7 nucleotides align to TRBD1. Germline V gene data show CDR1 as GTSNPN and CDR2 as SVGIG (reference sequence). Germline trimming cut 2 bases from V and 0 bases from J; bases unmatched to any gene: 3. This CDR3 is built from 14 residues.

The J gene is TRBJ1-2, the V gene TRBV28, with 7 bases fitting TRBD1. The CDR3 extends over 15 amino acids. Germline V gene lookup returns CDR1 MDHEN and CDR2 SYDVKM. V dropped 3 bases and J dropped 4; count of bases not matched to a gene: 8. The CDR3 reads CASSFGRGQVYGYTF. The CDR3 nucleotides are TGTGCCAGCAGTTTCGGTAGGGGGCAGGTCTATGGCTACACCTTC.

This chain links TRBV11-2 with TRBJ1-3; D possibly corresponds to TRBD1 (6 bases). Germline V CDR1 and CDR2: SGHAT, FQNNGV. The CDR3 extends over 16 amino acids. Trimming shortened V by 2 bases and J by 0 bases, and 11 bases separated the two germline ends. CDR3 residues: CASSLFRGLSGNTIYF. CDR3 coding DNA: TGTGCCAGCAGCTTATTCAGGGGCCTCTCTGGAAACACCATATATTTT.

The rearrangement links TRBV5-6 to TRBJ2-1, with D perhaps TRBD2 (7 bases). The V gene lost 3 bases and the J gene lost 6 bases, with 16 bases spanning the gap. The CDR3 totals 15 residues. Per germline, CDR1 SGHDT and CDR2 YYEEEE. Here the CDR3 DNA reads TGTGCCAGCAGCTCCTGGGGGGGCATGGTCAATGAGCAGTTCTTC. Protein product: CASSSWGGMVNEQFF.

The CDR3 protein is CASRGGSENEQFF. CDR3 nucleotides: TGTGCCAGCCGGGGAGGGTCAGAGAATGAGCAGTTCTTC. This sequence joins TRBV6-6 and TRBJ2-1, with 7 bases aligning to TRBD2. J was trimmed by 7 bases and V by 8 bases; bases with no gene match: 8. Germline assignment: CDR1 MNHNY and CDR2 SVGAGI (reference sequence). The length of the CDR3 is 13 residues.

The gene calls are TRBV7-9 and TRBJ2-7, with a possible D match to TRBD1 (5 bases). The CDR3 has 15 residues. Germline CDR1 SEHNR, CDR2 FQNEAQ (reference sequence). V was trimmed by 0 bases and J by 3 bases, leaving 12 bases between them. The CDR3 bases are TGTGCCAGCAGCTTAGCGCCTGGGGCCATCTACGAGCAGTACTTC. Amino acids: CASSLAPGAIYEQYF.

The chain combines TRBV7-6 with TRBJ2-7; 8 bases map to TRBD1. Trimming at V came to 1 base and at J to 0 bases, leaving 2 bases not matched to a gene. Germline-derived CDR1 and CDR2 are SGHVS and FNYEAQ. The CDR3 extends over 15 amino acids. The CDR3 loop is CASSLGGQASYEQYF. DNA for the CDR3: TGTGCCAGCAGCTTAGGGGGACAGGCCTCCTACGAGCAGTACTTC.

V and J are TRBV5-4 and TRBJ2-5; D call uncertain. V was trimmed by 4 bases and J by 4 bases, leaving 8 bases between them. Germline loops: CDR1 SGHNT, CDR2 YYREEE (reference sequence). The CDR3 totals 12 residues. The CDR3 sequence is CASSQSGETQYF. CDR3 DNA: TGTGCCAGCAGCCAGTCGGGAGAGACCCAGTACTTC.

J is TRBJ2-1 and V is TRBV7-9; 7 positions agree with TRBD1. CDR3 length: 15 amino acids. CDR1 is SEHNR and CDR2 is FQNEAQ in the germline V gene (reference sequence). The V gene end was trimmed by 5 bases and the J gene end by 4 bases; junction bases not matched to a gene: 8. The CDR3 DNA follows: TGTGCCAGCAGCCCACCGGGACAGTATTACAATGAGCAGTTCTTC. Encoded protein: CASSPPGQYYNEQFF.

The rearrangement uses TRBV19 and TRBJ2-2, with 8 positions matching TRBD1. CDR1 is LNHDA, CDR2 SQIVND, per germline (reference sequence). The CDR3 length is 14 residues. V trimming: 6 bases; J trimming: 3 bases; junction bases outside the gene matches: 3. CDR3: CASRTQGDTGELFF. The CDR3 bases are TGTGCCAGTAGAACACAGGGGGACACCGGGGAGCTGTTTTTT.

The gene calls are TRBV5-5 and TRBJ2-7; TRBD2 agrees at 11 bases. CDR3 length: 14 residues. The germline V gene has CDR1 SGHKS and CDR2 YYEKEE (reference sequence). The V segment lost 5 bases and the J segment 2 bases; nucleotides outside the gene matches: 3. The CDR3 spells CASRVAGGPYEQYF. Written as DNA, the CDR3 is TGTGCCAGCAGGGTAGCGGGAGGGCCCTACGAGCAGTACTTC.

The gene calls are TRBV27 and TRBJ2-7, with 8 bases lining up with TRBD2. Trimming at V came to 3 bases and at J to 5 bases, leaving 15 bases not matched to a gene. CDR1 MNHEY and CDR2 SMNVEV come from the germline V gene (reference sequence). The CDR3 spans 17 residues. The CDR3 DNA reads TGTGCCAGCAGTTTCAACTTCCCGGGACTAGGGTTTAACGAGCAGTACTTC. Translating it yields CASSFNFPGLGFNEQYF.